The rows below give T cell receptor beta chains drawn from one sample of a study of neurological immune-mediated disorders. TCRdb re-derived calls from the 5' RACE reads in MiXCR, one entry per CDR3 protein. The data contain approximately 90,000 distinct CDR3 sequences, around 3.4% of them singletons. What was sequenced was PBMCs. The receptors stem from a young woman with multiple sclerosis. CDR3s include the opening cysteine and the closing phenylalanine or tryptophan. Fields, in order: CDR3 DNA, CDR3 protein, D gene, V gene, J gene, clone size. A D gene is named only where the DNA matches it firmly. Where a row states a size, it is once, few, many or the class of an expanded clone; other rows omit it.

cdr3_nt: TGCAGTGCTAGTTTGGGGGAGAAGAGCGGGGAGCTGTTTTTT
cdr3_aa: CSASLGEKSGELFF
d_call: -
v_call: TRBV20-1
j_call: TRBJ2-2
clone_size: many

cdr3_nt: TGTGCCAGCAGCCAAGATACAGGGGCAAGCTCCTACGAGCAGTACTTC
cdr3_aa: CASSQDTGASSYEQYF
d_call: TRBD1
v_call: TRBV3-1
j_call: TRBJ2-7
clone_size: many

cdr3_nt: TGCAGTGCTCGAAAGGACAGGGGGCACTACGAGCAGTACTTC
cdr3_aa: CSARKDRGHYEQYF
d_call: TRBD1
v_call: TRBV20-1
j_call: TRBJ2-7
clone_size: many

cdr3_nt: TGCGCCAGCAGTGGGTTCGCAGATACGCAGTATTTT
cdr3_aa: CASSGFADTQYF
d_call: -
v_call: TRBV5-1
j_call: TRBJ2-3
clone_size: many

cdr3_nt: TGTGCCAGCAGTCTTGGACAGGGGAGGTTGAACGAGCAGTACTTC
cdr3_aa: CASSLGQGRLNEQYF
d_call: TRBD1
v_call: TRBV12-3/TRBV12-4
j_call: TRBJ2-7
clone_size: many

cdr3_nt: TGTGCCAGCACCCCGACAGACACCGGGGAGCTGTTTTTT
cdr3_aa: CASTPTDTGELFF
d_call: -
v_call: TRBV14
j_call: TRBJ2-2
clone_size: many

cdr3_nt: TGCAGTGCTAGCCCCCCTCATTATCCTTCACCCCTCCACTTT
cdr3_aa: CSASPPHYPSPLHF
d_call: -
v_call: TRBV20-1
j_call: TRBJ1-6
clone_size: few

cdr3_nt: TGTGCCACTACGACGAACACTGAAGCTTTCTTT
cdr3_aa: CATTTNTEAFF
d_call: -
v_call: TRBV28
j_call: TRBJ1-1
clone_size: many

cdr3_nt: TGCAGTTCCGGCGGGAGGGTGGCCTACAATGAGCAGTTCTTC
cdr3_aa: CSSGGRVAYNEQFF
d_call: TRBD2
v_call: TRBV20-1
j_call: TRBJ2-1
clone_size: many

cdr3_nt: TGCAGCGTGGGAAATTTAGCGGGGGAGTCCTACAATGAGCAGTTCTTC
cdr3_aa: CSVGNLAGESYNEQFF
d_call: TRBD2
v_call: TRBV29-1
j_call: TRBJ2-1
clone_size: many

cdr3_nt: TGTGCCAGCAGTCCCAGTTTCGTACTAGCGGGGGGACCAAGCTCTGGGGCCAACGTCCTGACTTTC
cdr3_aa: CASSPSFVLAGGPSSGANVLTF
d_call: TRBD2
v_call: TRBV12-3/TRBV12-4
j_call: TRBJ2-6
clone_size: many

cdr3_nt: TGTGCCATCAGCGGGGATTCAGGGTTGGGGAATGAGCAGTTCTTC
cdr3_aa: CAISGDSGLGNEQFF
d_call: -
v_call: TRBV10-3
j_call: TRBJ2-1
clone_size: many

cdr3_nt: TGCGCCAGCAGCCAGATAGCGGGAGGGGCCGGGGAGCTGTTTTTT
cdr3_aa: CASSQIAGGAGELFF
d_call: TRBD2
v_call: TRBV4-3
j_call: TRBJ2-2
clone_size: many

cdr3_nt: TGCAGTGCTCCCCAGGCGGGAGTAGCAGATACGCAGTATTTT
cdr3_aa: CSAPQAGVADTQYF
d_call: TRBD2
v_call: TRBV20-1
j_call: TRBJ2-3
clone_size: -

cdr3_nt: TGTGCCAGCAGCTCCGGGACAGGGTCCACCGGGGAGCTGTTTTTT
cdr3_aa: CASSSGTGSTGELFF
d_call: TRBD1
v_call: TRBV5-8
j_call: TRBJ2-2
clone_size: many

cdr3_nt: TGCAGTGCTAGGGGGGTAAGCGGGAGAGGCACAGATACGCAGTATTTT
cdr3_aa: CSARGVSGRGTDTQYF
d_call: TRBD2
v_call: TRBV20-1
j_call: TRBJ2-3
clone_size: many

cdr3_nt: TGTGCCAGCAGCTCACAGGGAGGTGGCACTGAAGCTTTCTTT
cdr3_aa: CASSSQGGGTEAFF
d_call: -
v_call: TRBV7-2
j_call: TRBJ1-1
clone_size: many

cdr3_nt: TGCGCCAGCAGCCGCGGACAGGGGCCAAGCTACGAGCAGTACTTC
cdr3_aa: CASSRGQGPSYEQYF
d_call: TRBD1
v_call: TRBV4-1
j_call: TRBJ2-7
clone_size: many

cdr3_nt: TGTGCCAGTAGCGGGACAGGTCAAAACATTCAGTACTTC
cdr3_aa: CASSGTGQNIQYF
d_call: TRBD1
v_call: TRBV19
j_call: TRBJ2-4
clone_size: -

cdr3_nt: TGCAGTGCTTATTCGAGGCACGACTTCTCCTACGAGCAGTACTTC
cdr3_aa: CSAYSRHDFSYEQYF
d_call: -
v_call: TRBV20-1
j_call: TRBJ2-7
clone_size: many

cdr3_nt: TGTGCCAGCAGGGGAATCATGAACACTGAAGCTTTCTTT
cdr3_aa: CASRGIMNTEAFF
d_call: -
v_call: TRBV2
j_call: TRBJ1-1
clone_size: few

cdr3_nt: TGTGCCAGCAGCTTAGAAGGGGGCCTAGGCAAAAACATTCAGTACTTC
cdr3_aa: CASSLEGGLGKNIQYF
d_call: TRBD1
v_call: TRBV7-2
j_call: TRBJ2-4
clone_size: many

cdr3_nt: TGTGCCAGCAGTTTAACGGACAGGCCGCACTATGGCTACACCTTC
cdr3_aa: CASSLTDRPHYGYTF
d_call: TRBD1
v_call: TRBV12-3/TRBV12-4
j_call: TRBJ1-2
clone_size: many

cdr3_nt: TGTGCCAGCAGACCTGCTTTGGTCGTTGAAAAACTGTTTTTT
cdr3_aa: CASRPALVVEKLFF
d_call: -
v_call: TRBV6-6
j_call: TRBJ1-4
clone_size: many

cdr3_nt: TGTGCCAGCAGCTATACTGGCACAGATACGCAGTATTTT
cdr3_aa: CASSYTGTDTQYF
d_call: -
v_call: TRBV7-2
j_call: TRBJ2-3
clone_size: many

cdr3_nt: TGTGCCAGCAGCATGAGCGGGGGGTACAACAATGAGCAGTTCTTC
cdr3_aa: CASSMSGGYNNEQFF
d_call: TRBD2
v_call: TRBV11-2
j_call: TRBJ2-1
clone_size: many